The rows below give T cell receptor beta chains drawn from one sample of a study of regulatory T cells in long-lasting Graves disease. TCRdb itself ran the multiplex PCR reads through MiXCR, one entry per CDR3 protein. The table includes about 470,000 distinct CDR3 sequences, around a fifth detected once. The input for sequencing was peripheral blood mononuclear cells (PBMCs), taken when the disease was refractory, from a patient treated with antithyroid drugs. The receptors stem from a female donor with Graves disease. Each CDR3 is given with its conserved first and last residue. A D gene is named only where the DNA matches it firmly. A clone size is listed for some rows: how often the clone was seen (once, few, many), or a class if it is expanded.

size	V	D	J	length	CDR3	DNA
few	TRBV12-3/TRBV12-4	NA	TRBJ2-5	13	CASSWRAGETQYF	TGTGCCAGCAGCTGGAGAGCGGGAGAGACCCAGTACTTC
many	TRBV2	NA	TRBJ1-1	10	CASSELRAFF	TGTGCCAGCAGTGAGCTGAGGGCTTTCTTT
many	TRBV11-2	NA	TRBJ2-1	14	CASSMRTGEAEQFF	TGTGCCAGCAGCATGCGTACAGGAGAAGCTGAGCAGTTCTTC
few	TRBV20-1	NA	TRBJ1-1	12	CSARVLNTEAFF	TGCAGTGCCCGGGTCTTGAACACTGAAGCTTTCTTT
NA	TRBV6-1	NA	TRBJ1-6	15	CASRSTPESNSPLHF	TGTGCCAGCAGATCAACCCCTGAGAGCAATTCACCCCTCCACTTT
NA	TRBV24-1	TRBD1	TRBJ1-1	14	CATSETGGHTEAFF	TGTGCCACCAGTGAAACAGGGGGTCACACTGAAGCTTTCTTT
many	TRBV28	NA	TRBJ2-7	14	CASSLMGTYEWQYF	TGTGCCAGCAGTTTAATGGGGACCTACGAATGGCAGTACTTC
NA	TRBV20-1	NA	TRBJ2-7	15	CSARVGTGAVYEQYF	TGCAGTGCTAGAGTTGGAACGGGAGCCGTCTACGAGCAGTACTTC
many	TRBV28	NA	TRBJ2-7	13	CASSPHTLTFQYF	TGTGCCAGCAGCCCTCACACCTTAACGTTTCAGTACTTC
many	TRBV6-1	NA	TRBJ2-5	16	CASCAGGPHPEETQYF	TGTGCCAGCTGTGCAGGAGGGCCCCACCCCGAAGAGACCCAGTACTTC
many	TRBV6-1	NA	TRBJ2-4	13	CASSEIEGGSPHF	TGTGCCAGCAGTGAAATAGAGGGGGGAAGTCCCCACTTC
many	TRBV12-3/TRBV12-4	NA	TRBJ1-1	14	CASRSTYEATEAFF	TGTGCCAGCAGGAGTACCTACGAGGCCACTGAAGCTTTCTTT
NA	TRBV29-1	NA	TRBJ2-1	17	CSARGGRGKSSYNEQFF	TGCAGCGCCAGGGGGGGCAGGGGCAAAAGCTCCTACAATGAGCAGTTCTTC
many	TRBV28	NA	TRBJ2-7	13	CASSLRTAYEQYF	TGTGCCAGCAGTTTACGGACCGCCTACGAGCAGTACTTC
NA	TRBV4-1	TRBD1	TRBJ2-5	16	CASSQEIPDRGETQYF	TGCGCCAGCAGCCAAGAGATTCCAGACAGGGGAGAGACCCAGTACTTC
many	TRBV7-9	NA	TRBJ2-7	12	CASSLGQNEQYF	TGTGCCAGCAGCTTAGGACAGAACGAGCAGTACTTC
NA	TRBV7-9	TRBD2	TRBJ2-5	18	CASSPPRTSGGPQETQYF	TGTGCCAGCAGCCCCCCAAGGACTAGCGGGGGACCCCAAGAGACCCAGTACTTC
NA	TRBV12-3/TRBV12-4	NA	TRBJ2-5	13	CASSPGTQGTQYF	TGTGCCAGCAGTCCCGGGACACAAGGGACCCAGTACTTC
few	TRBV2	NA	TRBJ2-1	13	CASNGGAGDEQFF	TGTGCCAGCAATGGGGGGGCGGGTGATGAGCAGTTCTTC
many	TRBV28	NA	TRBJ2-2	14	CASSLQGETGELFF	TGTGCCAGCAGTTTGCAGGGAGAGACCGGGGAGCTGTTTTTT
many	TRBV2	NA	TRBJ1-6	15	CASVEGHINNSPLHF	TGTGCCAGCGTGGAAGGCCACATTAATAATTCACCCCTCCACTTT
many	TRBV6-1	TRBD2	TRBJ2-2	14	CASSLSSGIGELFF	TGTGCCAGCAGTCTTTCTAGCGGGATTGGGGAGCTGTTTTTT
NA	TRBV7-9	TRBD1	TRBJ2-7	15	CASSPPGQGAGEQYF	TGTGCCAGCAGCCCGCCGGGACAGGGGGCAGGTGAGCAGTACTTC
many	TRBV2	NA	TRBJ1-5	13	CASRLGTNQPQHF	TGTGCCAGCAGACTGGGCACCAATCAGCCCCAGCATTTT
many	TRBV11-2	NA	TRBJ1-2	16	CASSARPGTRNYGYTF	TGTGCCAGCAGCGCCCGCCCCGGGACGAGGAACTATGGCTACACCTTC
many	TRBV11-2	NA	TRBJ1-1	15	CASSFGPLMNTEAFF	TGTGCCAGCAGCTTCGGGCCTCTAATGAACACTGAAGCTTTCTTT
many	TRBV12-3/TRBV12-4	NA	TRBJ2-7	14	CASSFNRDDHEQYF	TGTGCCAGCAGTTTTAACAGGGATGACCACGAGCAGTACTTC
many	TRBV27	NA	TRBJ2-5	14	CASSLRQNQETQYF	TGTGCCAGCAGTCTCCGACAGAACCAAGAGACCCAGTACTTC
few	TRBV27	TRBD1	TRBJ1-5	18	CASSSRSGTGVPNQPQHF	TGTGCCAGCAGTTCCCGATCCGGGACAGGGGTCCCTAATCAGCCCCAGCATTTT